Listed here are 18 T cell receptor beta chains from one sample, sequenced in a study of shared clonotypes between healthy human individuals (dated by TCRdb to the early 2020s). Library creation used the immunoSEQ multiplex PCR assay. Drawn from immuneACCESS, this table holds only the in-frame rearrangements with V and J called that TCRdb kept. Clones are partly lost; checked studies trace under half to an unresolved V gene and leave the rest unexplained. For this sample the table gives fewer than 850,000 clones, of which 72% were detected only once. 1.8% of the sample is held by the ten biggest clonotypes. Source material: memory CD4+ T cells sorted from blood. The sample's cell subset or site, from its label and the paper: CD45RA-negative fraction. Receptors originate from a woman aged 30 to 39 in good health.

The CDR3 loop is CASSFWAARDEQFF. CDR3 nucleotides: TGTGCCAGCAGTTTTTGGGCCGCTCGCGATGAGCAGTTCTTC. The gene calls are TRBV27 and TRBJ2-1, with no clear D. Between the trimmed V and J ends, which lost 3 bases and 8 bases, there was a span of 14 bases. CDR1 and CDR2 from the germline V gene are MNHEY and SMNVEV (reference sequence). The CDR3 length is 14 residues.

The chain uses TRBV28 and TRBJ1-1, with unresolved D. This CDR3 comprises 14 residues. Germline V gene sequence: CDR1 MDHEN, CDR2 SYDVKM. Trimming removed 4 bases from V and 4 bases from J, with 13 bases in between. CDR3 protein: CASSSGPGGTEAFF. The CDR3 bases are TGTGCCAGCAGTTCCGGGCCGGGAGGCACTGAAGCTTTCTTT.

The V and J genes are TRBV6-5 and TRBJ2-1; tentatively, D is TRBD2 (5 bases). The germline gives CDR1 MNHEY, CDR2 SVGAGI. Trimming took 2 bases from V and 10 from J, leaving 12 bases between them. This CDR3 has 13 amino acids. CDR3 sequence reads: CASSYPDTGEQFF. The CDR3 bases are TGTGCCAGCAGTTACCCCGACACGGGGGAGCAGTTCTTC.

The CDR3 protein is CASSTGRMNTEAFF. In DNA, the CDR3 is TGCGCCAGCAGTACGGGACGGATGAACACTGAAGCTTTCTTT. V and J are TRBV5-1 and TRBJ1-1; D might be TRBD1 (5 bases). Germline-derived CDR1 and CDR2 are SGHRS and YFSETQ. There are 14 residues in the CDR3. V shed 5 bases and J shed 0 bases, with 11 bases lying between them. The full variable domain, its missing parts supplied by reference TRBV5-1 and TRBJ1-1, is KAGVTQTPRYLIKTRGQQVTLSCSPISGHRSVSWYQQTPGQGLQFLFEYFSETQRNKGNFPGRFSGRQFSNSRSEMNVSTLELGDSALYLCASSTGRMNTEAFFGQGTRLTVV.

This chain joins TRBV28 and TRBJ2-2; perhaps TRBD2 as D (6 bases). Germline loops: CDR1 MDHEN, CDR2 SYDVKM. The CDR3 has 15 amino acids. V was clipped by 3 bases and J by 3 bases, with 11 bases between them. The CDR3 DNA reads TGTGCCAGCAGTTTCGGTAGCGGCGACACCGGGGAGCTGTTTTTT. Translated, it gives CASSFGSGDTGELFF.

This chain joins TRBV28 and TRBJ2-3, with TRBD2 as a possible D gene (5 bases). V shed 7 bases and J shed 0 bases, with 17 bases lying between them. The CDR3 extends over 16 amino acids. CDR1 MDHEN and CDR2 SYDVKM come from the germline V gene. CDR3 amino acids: CASTPPGETSTDTQYF. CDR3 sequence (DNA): TGTGCCAGCACCCCCCCCGGGGAAACTAGCACAGATACGCAGTATTTT.

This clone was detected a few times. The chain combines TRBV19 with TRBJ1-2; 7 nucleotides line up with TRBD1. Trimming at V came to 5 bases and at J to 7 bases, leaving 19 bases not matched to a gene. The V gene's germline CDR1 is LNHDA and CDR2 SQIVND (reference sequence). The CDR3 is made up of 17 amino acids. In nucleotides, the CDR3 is TGTGCCAGTAGTCCTAGGGTACAGGGGAAAAATTGGCGTGGCTACACCTTC. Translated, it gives CASSPRVQGKNWRGYTF. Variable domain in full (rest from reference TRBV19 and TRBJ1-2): DGGITQSPKYLFRKEGQNVTLSCEQNLNHDAMYWYRQDPGQGLRLIYYSQIVNDFQKGDIAEGYSVSREKKESFPLTVTSAQKNPTAFYLCASSPRVQGKNWRGYTFGSGTRLTVV.

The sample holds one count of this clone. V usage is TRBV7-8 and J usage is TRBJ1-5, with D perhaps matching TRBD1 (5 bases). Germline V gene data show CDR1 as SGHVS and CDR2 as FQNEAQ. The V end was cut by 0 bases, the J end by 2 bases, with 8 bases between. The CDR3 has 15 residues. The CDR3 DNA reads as TGTGCCAGCAGCTTAGCGCGAGGGGGCAATCAGCCCCAGCATTTT. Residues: CASSLARGGNQPQHF.

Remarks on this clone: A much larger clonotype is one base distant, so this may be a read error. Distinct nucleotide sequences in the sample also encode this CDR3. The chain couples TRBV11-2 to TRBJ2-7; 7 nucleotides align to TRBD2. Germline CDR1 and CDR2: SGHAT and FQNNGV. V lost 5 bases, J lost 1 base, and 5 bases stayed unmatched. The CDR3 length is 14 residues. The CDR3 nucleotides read TGTGCCAGCAGCCCTCAGCGGGATTCCTACGAGCAGTACTTC. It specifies CASSPQRDSYEQYF.

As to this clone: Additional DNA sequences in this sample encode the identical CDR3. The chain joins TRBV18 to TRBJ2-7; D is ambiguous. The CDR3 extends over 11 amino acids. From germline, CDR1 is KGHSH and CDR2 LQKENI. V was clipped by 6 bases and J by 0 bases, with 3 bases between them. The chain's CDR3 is CASSSSYEQYF. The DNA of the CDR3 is TGTGCCAGCTCCAGCTCCTACGAGCAGTACTTC.

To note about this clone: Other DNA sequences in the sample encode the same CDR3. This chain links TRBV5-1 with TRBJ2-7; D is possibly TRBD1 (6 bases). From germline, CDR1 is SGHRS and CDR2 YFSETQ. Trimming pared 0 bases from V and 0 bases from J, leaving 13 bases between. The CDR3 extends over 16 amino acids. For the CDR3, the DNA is TGCGCCAGCAGCTTGGGGGGGCCGTCTAGCTCCTACGAGCAGTACTTC. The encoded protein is CASSLGGPSSSYEQYF. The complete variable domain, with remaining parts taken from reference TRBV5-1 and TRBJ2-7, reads KAGVTQTPRYLIKTRGQQVTLSCSPISGHRSVSWYQQTPGQGLQFLFEYFSETQRNKGNFPGRFSGRQFSNSRSEMNVSTLELGDSALYLCASSLGGPSSSYEQYFGPGTRLTVT.

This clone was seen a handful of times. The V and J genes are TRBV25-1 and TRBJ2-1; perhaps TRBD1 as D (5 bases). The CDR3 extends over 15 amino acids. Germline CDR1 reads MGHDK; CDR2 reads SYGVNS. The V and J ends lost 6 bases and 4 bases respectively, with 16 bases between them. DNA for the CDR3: TGTGCCAGCAGCGCAGCCCAGGGAAAGTACAATGAGCAGTTCTTC. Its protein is CASSAAQGKYNEQFF.

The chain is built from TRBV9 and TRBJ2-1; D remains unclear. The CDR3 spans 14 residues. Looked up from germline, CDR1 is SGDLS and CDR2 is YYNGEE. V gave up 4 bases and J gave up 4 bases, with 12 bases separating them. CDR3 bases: TGTGCCAGCAGCCCCCACCGAGTTTACAATGAGCAGTTCTTC. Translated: CASSPHRVYNEQFF.

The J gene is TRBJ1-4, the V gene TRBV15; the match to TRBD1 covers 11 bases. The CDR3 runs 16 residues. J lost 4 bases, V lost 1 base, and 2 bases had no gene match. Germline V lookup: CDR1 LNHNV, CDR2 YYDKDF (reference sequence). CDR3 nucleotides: TGTGCCACCAGCAGAGGGGACAGGGGGTTTAATGAAAAACTGTTTTTT. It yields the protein CATSRGDRGFNEKLFF.

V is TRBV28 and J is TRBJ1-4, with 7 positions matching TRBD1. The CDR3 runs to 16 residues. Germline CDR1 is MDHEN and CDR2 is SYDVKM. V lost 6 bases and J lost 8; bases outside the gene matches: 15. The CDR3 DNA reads TGTGCCAGCAGCCATCCCAGACAGGGCCTTGGGGAAAAACTGTTTTTT. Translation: CASSHPRQGLGEKLFF.

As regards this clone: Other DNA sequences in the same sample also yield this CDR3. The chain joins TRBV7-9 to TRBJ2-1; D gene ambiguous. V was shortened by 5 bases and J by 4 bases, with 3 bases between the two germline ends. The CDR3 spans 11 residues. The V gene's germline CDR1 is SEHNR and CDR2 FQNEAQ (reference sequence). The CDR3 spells CASSPYNEQFF. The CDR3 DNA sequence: TGTGCCAGCAGCCCTTACAATGAGCAGTTCTTC. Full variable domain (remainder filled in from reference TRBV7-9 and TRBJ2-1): DTGVSQNPRHKITKRGQNVTFRCDPISEHNRLYWYRQTLGQGPEFLTYFQNEAQLEKSRLLSDRFSAERPKGSFSTLEIQRTEQGDSAMYLCASSPYNEQFFGPGTRLTVL.

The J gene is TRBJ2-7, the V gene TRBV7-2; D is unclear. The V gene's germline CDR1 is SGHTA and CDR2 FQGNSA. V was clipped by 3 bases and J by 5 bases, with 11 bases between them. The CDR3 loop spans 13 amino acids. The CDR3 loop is CASSLDPLDEQYF. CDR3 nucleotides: TGTGCCAGCAGCTTGGACCCCCTCGACGAGCAGTACTTC.

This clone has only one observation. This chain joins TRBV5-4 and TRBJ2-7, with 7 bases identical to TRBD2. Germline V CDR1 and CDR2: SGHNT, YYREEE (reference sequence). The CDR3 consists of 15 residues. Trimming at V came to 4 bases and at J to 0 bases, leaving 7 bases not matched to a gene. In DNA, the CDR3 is TGTGCCAGCAGCGGGGGACTACTCCTCTCCTACGAGCAGTACTTC. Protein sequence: CASSGGLLLSYEQYF.